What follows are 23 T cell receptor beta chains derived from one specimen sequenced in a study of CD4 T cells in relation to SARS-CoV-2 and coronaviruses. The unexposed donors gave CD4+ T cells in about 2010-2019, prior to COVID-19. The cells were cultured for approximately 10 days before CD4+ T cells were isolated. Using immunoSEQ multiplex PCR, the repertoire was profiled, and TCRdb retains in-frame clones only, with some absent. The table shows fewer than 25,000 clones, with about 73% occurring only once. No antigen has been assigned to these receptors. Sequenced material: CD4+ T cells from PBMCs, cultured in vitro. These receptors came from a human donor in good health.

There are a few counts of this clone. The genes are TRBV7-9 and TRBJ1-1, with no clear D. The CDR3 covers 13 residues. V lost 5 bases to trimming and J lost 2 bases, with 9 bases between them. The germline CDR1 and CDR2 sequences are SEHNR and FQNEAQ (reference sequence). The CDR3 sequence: CASSQALNTEAFF. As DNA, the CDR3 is TGTGCCAGCAGCCAGGCCCTAAACACTGAAGCTTTCTTT. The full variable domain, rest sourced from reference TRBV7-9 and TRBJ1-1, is DTGVSQNPRHKITKRGQNVTFRCDPISEHNRLYWYRQTLGQGPEFLTYFQNEAQLEKSRLLSDRFSAERPKGSFSTLEIQRTEQGDSAMYLCASSQALNTEAFFGQGTRLTVV.

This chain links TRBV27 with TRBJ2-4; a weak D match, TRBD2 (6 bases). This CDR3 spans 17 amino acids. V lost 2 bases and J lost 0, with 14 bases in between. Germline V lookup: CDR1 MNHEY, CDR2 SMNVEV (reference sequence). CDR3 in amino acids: CASSLARGPLAKNIQYF. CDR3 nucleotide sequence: TGTGCCAGCAGTTTAGCGCGGGGACCTCTAGCCAAAAACATTCAGTACTTC.

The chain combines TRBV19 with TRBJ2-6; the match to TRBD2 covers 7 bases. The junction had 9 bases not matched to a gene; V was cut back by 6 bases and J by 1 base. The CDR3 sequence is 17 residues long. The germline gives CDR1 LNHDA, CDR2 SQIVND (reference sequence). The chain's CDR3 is CASSSFSGLSGANVLTF. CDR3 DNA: TGTGCCAGTAGCAGCTTTAGCGGGCTGTCTGGGGCCAACGTCCTGACTTTC. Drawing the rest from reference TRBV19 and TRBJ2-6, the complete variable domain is DGGITQSPKYLFRKEGQNVTLSCEQNLNHDAMYWYRQDPGQGLRLIYYSQIVNDFQKGDIAEGYSVSREKKESFPLTVTSAQKNPTAFYLCASSSFSGLSGANVLTFGAGSRLTVL.

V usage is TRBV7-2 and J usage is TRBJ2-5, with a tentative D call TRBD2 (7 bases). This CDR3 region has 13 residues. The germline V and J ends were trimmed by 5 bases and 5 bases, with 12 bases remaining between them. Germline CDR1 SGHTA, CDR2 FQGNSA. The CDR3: CASSKGGTETQYF. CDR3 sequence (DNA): TGTGCCAGCAGCAAGGGGGGGACGGAGACCCAGTACTTC. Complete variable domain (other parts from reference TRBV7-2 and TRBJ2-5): GAGVSQSPSNKVTEKGKDVELRCDPISGHTALYWYRQSLGQGLEFLIYFQGNSAPDKSGLPSDRFSAERTGGSVSTLTIQRTQQEDSAVYLCASSKGGTETQYFGPGTRLLVL.

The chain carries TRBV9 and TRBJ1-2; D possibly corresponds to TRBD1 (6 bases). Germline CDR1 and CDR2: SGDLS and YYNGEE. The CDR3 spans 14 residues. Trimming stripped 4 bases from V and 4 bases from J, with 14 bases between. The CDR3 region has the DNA TGTGCCAGCAGCTCCCGGGAGGGGGTCTATGGCTACACCTTC. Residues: CASSSREGVYGYTF.

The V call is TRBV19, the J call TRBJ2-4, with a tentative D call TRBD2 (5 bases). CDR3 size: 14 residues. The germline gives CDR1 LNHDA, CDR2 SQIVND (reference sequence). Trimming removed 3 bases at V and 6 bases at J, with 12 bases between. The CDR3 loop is CASSIGGNLNIQYF. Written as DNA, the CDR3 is TGTGCCAGTAGTATCGGAGGAAACCTAAACATTCAGTACTTC. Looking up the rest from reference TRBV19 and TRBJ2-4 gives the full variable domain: DGGITQSPKYLFRKEGQNVTLSCEQNLNHDAMYWYRQDPGQGLRLIYYSQIVNDFQKGDIAEGYSVSREKKESFPLTVTSAQKNPTAFYLCASSIGGNLNIQYFGAGTRLSVL.

CDR3 coding DNA: TGTGCCTGGACCAAACGAGGGACAGGAACCCTTCCCTATGGAAAACTGTTTTTT. Translated: CAWTKRGTGTLPYGKLFF. J is TRBJ1-4 and V is TRBV30; 8 positions match TRBD1. Per the germline V gene, CDR1 is GTSNPN and CDR2 is SVGIG (reference sequence). This CDR3 has 18 residues. The junction had 23 bases not matched to a gene; V was cut back by 4 bases and J by 10 bases.

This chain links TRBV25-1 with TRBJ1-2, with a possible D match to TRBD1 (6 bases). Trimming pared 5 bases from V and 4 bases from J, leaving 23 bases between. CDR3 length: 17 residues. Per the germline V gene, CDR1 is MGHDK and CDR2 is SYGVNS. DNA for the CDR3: TGTGCCAGCAGTATGGGGGCTAACGCCCCTTCTTTCTATGGCTACACCTTC. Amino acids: CASSMGANAPSFYGYTF.

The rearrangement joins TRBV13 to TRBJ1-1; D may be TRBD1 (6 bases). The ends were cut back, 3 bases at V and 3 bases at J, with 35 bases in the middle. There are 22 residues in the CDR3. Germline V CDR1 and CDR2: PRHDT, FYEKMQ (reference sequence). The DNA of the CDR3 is TGTGCCAGCAGCTTGGAATCCTGGCCGTTCCAGCTGGGGCCTAGACAGGACACTGAAGCTTTCTTT. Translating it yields CASSLESWPFQLGPRQDTEAFF.

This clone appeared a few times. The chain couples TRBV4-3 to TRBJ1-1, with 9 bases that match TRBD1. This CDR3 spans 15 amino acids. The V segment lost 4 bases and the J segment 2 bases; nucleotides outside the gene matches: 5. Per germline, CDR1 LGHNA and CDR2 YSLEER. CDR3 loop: CASSRDRVGNTEAFF. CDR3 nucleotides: TGCGCCAGCAGCCGGGACAGGGTCGGTAACACTGAAGCTTTCTTT.

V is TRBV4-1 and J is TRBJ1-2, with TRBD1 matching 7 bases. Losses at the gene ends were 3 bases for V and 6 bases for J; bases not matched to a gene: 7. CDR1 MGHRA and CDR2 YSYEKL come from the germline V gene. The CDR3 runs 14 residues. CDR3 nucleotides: TGCGCCAGCAGCCAGACGACAGGGCGAGATGGCTACACCTTC. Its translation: CASSQTTGRDGYTF.

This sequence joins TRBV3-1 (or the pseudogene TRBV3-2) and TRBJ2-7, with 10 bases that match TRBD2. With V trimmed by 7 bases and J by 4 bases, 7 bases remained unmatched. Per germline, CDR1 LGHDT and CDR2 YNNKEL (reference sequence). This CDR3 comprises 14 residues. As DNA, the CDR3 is TGTGCCAGCAATGAGCGGGAGGGCCTTTACGAGCAGTACTTC. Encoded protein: CASNEREGLYEQYF.

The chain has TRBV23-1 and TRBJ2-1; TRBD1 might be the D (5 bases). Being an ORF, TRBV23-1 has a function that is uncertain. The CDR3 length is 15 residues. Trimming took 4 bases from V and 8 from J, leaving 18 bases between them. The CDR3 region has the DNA TGCGCCAGCAGTCGGACAAGCCCATGTGTTGATGAGCAGTTCTTC. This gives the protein CASSRTSPCVDEQFF.

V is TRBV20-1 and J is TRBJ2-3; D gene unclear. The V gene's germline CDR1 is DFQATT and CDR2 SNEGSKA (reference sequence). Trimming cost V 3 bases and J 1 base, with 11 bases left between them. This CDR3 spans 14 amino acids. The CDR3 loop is CSASSQPGTDTQYF. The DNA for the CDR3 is TGCAGTGCTAGTTCTCAGCCAGGCACAGATACGCAGTATTTT.

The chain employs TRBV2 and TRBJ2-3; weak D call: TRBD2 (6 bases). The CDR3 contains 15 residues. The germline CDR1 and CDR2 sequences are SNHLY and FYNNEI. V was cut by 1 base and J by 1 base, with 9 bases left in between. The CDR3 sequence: CASSEVAAGTDTQYF. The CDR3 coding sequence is TGTGCCAGCAGTGAAGTAGCGGCTGGCACAGATACGCAGTATTTT.

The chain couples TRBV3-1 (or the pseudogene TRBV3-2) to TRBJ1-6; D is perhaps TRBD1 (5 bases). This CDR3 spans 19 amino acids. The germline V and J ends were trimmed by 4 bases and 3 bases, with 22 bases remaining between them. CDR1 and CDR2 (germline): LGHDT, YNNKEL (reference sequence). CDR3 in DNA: TGTGCCAGCAGCCCCATCTCCCAAGACGGGGGATTCTATAATTCACCCCTCCACTTT. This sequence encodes CASSPISQDGGFYNSPLHF.

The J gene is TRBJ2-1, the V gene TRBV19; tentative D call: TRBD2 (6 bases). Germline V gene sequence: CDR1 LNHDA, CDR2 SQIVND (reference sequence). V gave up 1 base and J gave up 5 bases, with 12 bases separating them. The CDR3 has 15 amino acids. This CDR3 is CASSIVSGGNNEQFF. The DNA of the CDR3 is TGTGCCAGTAGTATAGTTAGCGGTGGAAACAATGAGCAGTTCTTC.

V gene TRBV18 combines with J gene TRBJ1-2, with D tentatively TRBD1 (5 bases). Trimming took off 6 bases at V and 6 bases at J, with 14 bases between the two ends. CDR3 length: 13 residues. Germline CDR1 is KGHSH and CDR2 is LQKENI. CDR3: CASSPGTGNGYTF. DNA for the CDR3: TGTGCCAGCTCGCCCGGGACCGGGAATGGCTACACCTTC.

In DNA, the CDR3 is TGTGCCAGCAGTCCCGGGCAGCAGTTCTTC. This sequence encodes CASSPGQQFF. V usage is TRBV5-6 and J usage is TRBJ2-1; D is ambiguous. This CDR3 has 10 amino acids. The ends were cut back, 5 bases at V and 11 bases at J, with 8 bases in the middle. Germline CDR1 SGHDT, CDR2 YYEEEE. Full variable domain (outside the CDR3, taken from reference TRBV5-6 and TRBJ2-1): DAGVTQSPTHLIKTRGQQVTLRCSPKSGHDTVSWYQQALGQGPQFIFQYYEEEERQRGNFPDRFSGHQFPNYSSELNVNALLLGDSALYLCASSPGQQFFGPGTRLTVL.

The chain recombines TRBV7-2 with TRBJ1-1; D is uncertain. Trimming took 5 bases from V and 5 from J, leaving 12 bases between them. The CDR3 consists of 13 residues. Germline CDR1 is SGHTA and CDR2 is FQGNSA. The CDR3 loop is CASSEQRRTEAFF. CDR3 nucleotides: TGTGCCAGCAGCGAACAGAGGAGAACTGAAGCTTTCTTT.

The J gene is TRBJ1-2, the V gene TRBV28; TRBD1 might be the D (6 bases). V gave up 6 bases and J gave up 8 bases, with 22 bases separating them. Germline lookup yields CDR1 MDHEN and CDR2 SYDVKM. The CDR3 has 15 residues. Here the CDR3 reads CASSPTTGGLPGYTF. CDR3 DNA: TGTGCCAGCAGCCCAACGACAGGAGGGCTTCCGGGCTACACCTTC.

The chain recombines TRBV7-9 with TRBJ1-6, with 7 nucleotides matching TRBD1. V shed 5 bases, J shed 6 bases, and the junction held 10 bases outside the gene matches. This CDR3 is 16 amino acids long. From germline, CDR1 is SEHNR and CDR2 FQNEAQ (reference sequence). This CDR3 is CASSTPRGTANSPLHF. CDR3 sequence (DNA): TGTGCCAGCAGCACCCCCCGAGGGACAGCTAATTCACCCCTCCACTTT.

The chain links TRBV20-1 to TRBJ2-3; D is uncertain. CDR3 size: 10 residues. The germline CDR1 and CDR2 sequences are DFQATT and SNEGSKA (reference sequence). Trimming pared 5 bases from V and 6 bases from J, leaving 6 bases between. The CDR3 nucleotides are TGCAGTGCTGGAGCGGATACGCAGTATTTT. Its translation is CSAGADTQYF.